This T cell receptor beta chain was recovered during a study of blood T cells in healthy people across ages. The table lists this clonotype with many counts. Extracted total RNA amounted to at least 6 micrograms for each sample. Primers used in a second PCR of about 7 to 11 cycles were a sample-barcoded 5' primer and a J-beta primer mix. The template-switch adaptor was a 5' adaptor with 12 random nucleotides. It tagged each cDNA molecule. TCRdb re-derived calls from the 5' RACE reads in MiXCR, one entry per CDR3 protein. Of hundreds of thousands of distinct CDR3 sequences detected, around 21% appear once; the ten largest clones hold 3.6%. The CDR3 sequence is 15 residues long. Trimming stripped 2 bases from V and 0 bases from J, with 11 bases between. Germline V lookup: CDR1 SGHRS, CDR2 YFSETQ.

This sequence originates from a man between 65 and 80 years old in good health. This chain links TRBV5-1 with TRBJ2-5, with D tentatively TRBD1 (6 bases). The sequenced sample consisted of blood. CDR3 sequence: CASSLQGGDQETQYF. CDR3 sequence (DNA): TGCGCCAGCAGCTTACAGGGCGGCGACCAAGAGACCCAGTACTTC.